This TCR beta chain was documented in a study of response to subunit inactivated influenza vaccine. Whole-study results and caveats: It was suggested by the authors that few new T cells are recruited by each seasonal influenza vaccination.

Using its own MiXCR run on the RT-PCR reads, TCRdb lists one record per CDR3 protein. The sample contains hundreds of thousands of distinct CDR3 sequences, roughly 25% of which appear only once. The CDR3 has 12 amino acids. V lost 4 bases and J 7 bases, leaving 11 bases between the germline ends. Germline CDR1 reads LGHDT; CDR2 reads YNNKEL (reference sequence). Turning to this clonotype: Its specificity is unknown.

This sample comprised CD4+ T cells sorted from PBMCs, obtained more than 4 days after vaccination. The genes are TRBV3-1 and TRBJ2-7; TRBD1 might be the D (6 bases). The origin of this receptor is a man in his fifties or sixties who received an inactivated influenza vaccine. CDR3 in DNA: TGTGCCAGCAGCCCTGGACAGAAGGAGCAGTACTTC. Translated: CASSPGQKEQYF.